These 14 T cell receptor beta chains originate from one sample sequenced in a study of identical twins' blood T cells. Each CDR3 protein gets one entry after TCRdb re-called the 5' RACE reads with MiXCR. This table has hundreds of thousands of distinct CDR3 sequences, roughly 27% appearing once. The sample comprised PBMCs. These receptor sequences come from a woman between 18 and 50 years old in good health.

This chain uses TRBV7-3 with TRBJ1-6; TRBD1 matches 7 bases. Germline values: CDR1 SGHTA, CDR2 FQGTGA. The junction had 9 bases not matched to a gene; V was cut back by 0 bases and J by 7 bases. This CDR3 region has 17 residues. The chain's CDR3 is CASSLTTAGGANSPLHF. CDR3 nucleotides: TGTGCCAGCAGCTTAACGACGGCAGGGGGAGCGAATTCACCCCTCCACTTT. Supplemented by reference TRBV7-3 and TRBJ1-6, the full variable domain reads GAGVSQTPSNKVTEKGKYVELRCDPISGHTALYWYRQSLGQGPEFLIYFQGTGAADDSGLPNDRFFAVRPEGSVSTLKIQRTERGDSAVYLCASSLTTAGGANSPLHFGNGTRLTVT.

This clonotype showed up many times. The gene calls are TRBV20-1 and TRBJ1-2; possibly TRBD1 for D (5 bases). V was trimmed by 3 bases and J by 6 bases, leaving 17 bases between them. The germline CDR1 and CDR2 sequences are DFQATT and SNEGSKA (reference sequence). The CDR3 contains 14 residues. CDR3 bases: TGCAGTGCTAGTTCAGCGGGACGGGATGATGGCTACACCTTC. Translated, it gives CSASSAGRDDGYTF.

In its sample, this clonotype was seen many times. One junction end does not reproduce the germline sequence, and a read error may be involved. The rearrangement links TRBV5-1 to TRBJ1-5; D ambiguous. This CDR3 region has 14 residues. Looked up from germline, CDR1 is SGHRS and CDR2 is YFSETQ. The CDR3 DNA is TGTGCCAGCAGTCTGGGGTATAGCAATCAGCCCCAGCATTTT. It yields the protein CASSLGYSNQPQHF.

This clonotype was picked up many times. The rearrangement uses TRBV2 and TRBJ1-1, with D perhaps matching TRBD1 (5 bases). V was trimmed by 4 bases and J by 1 base, leaving 7 bases between them. Germline V gives CDR1 SNHLY, CDR2 FYNNEI. The CDR3 runs 13 residues. This chain's CDR3 is CASSGDGNTEAFF. For the CDR3, the DNA is TGTGCCAGCAGTGGGGACGGGAACACTGAAGCTTTCTTT.

The V gene is TRBV5-5, the J gene TRBJ1-2; D is undetermined. This CDR3 region has 14 residues. The germline V gene has CDR1 SGHKS and CDR2 YYEKEE (reference sequence). The V and J ends lost 0 bases and 1 base respectively, with 7 bases between them. CDR3 residues: CASSLGRNNYGYTF. Here the CDR3 DNA reads TGTGCCAGCAGCTTGGGGCGGAATAACTATGGCTACACCTTC.

The chain links TRBV6-5 to TRBJ1-2; 9 bases line up with TRBD1. The CDR3 is made up of 13 amino acids. CDR1 is MNHEY, CDR2 SVGAGI, per germline. Trimming cost V 6 bases and J 10 bases; bases outside gene matches: 9. This CDR3 reads CASRETGGRNYTF. CDR3 sequence (DNA): TGTGCCAGCAGGGAAACAGGGGGCCGGAACTACACCTTC.

The chain employs TRBV6-2 or TRBV6-3 and TRBJ1-1; 7 bases map to TRBD1. Trimming took 1 base from V and 11 from J; bases not matched to a gene: 10. This CDR3 has 14 residues. Germline-derived CDR1 and CDR2 are MNHEY and SVGEGT. CDR3 DNA sequence: TGTGCCAGCAGTTACTGGCAGGGGGGGGTAGGGGCTTTCTTT. Translation gives CASSYWQGGVGAFF.

The rearrangement uses TRBV27 and TRBJ2-3, with 8 bases fitting TRBD1. Germline V lookup: CDR1 MNHEY, CDR2 SMNVEV (reference sequence). V shed 2 bases and J 12 bases; nucleotides not matched to a gene: 7. The CDR3 sequence is 13 residues long. The CDR3 region has the DNA TGTGCCAGCAGTTTAAACTGGGGGACAGGCCAGTATTTT. Translation gives CASSLNWGTGQYF.

This chain uses TRBV7-2 with TRBJ2-3; D gene unclear. V lost 5 bases and J 8 bases, leaving 14 bases between the germline ends. This CDR3 region has 13 residues. The germline CDR1 and CDR2 sequences are SGHTA and FQGNSA. The CDR3 region is CASSPRTPGTQYF. CDR3 DNA sequence: TGTGCCAGCAGCCCCAGGACCCCCGGTACGCAGTATTTT.

At least ten counts were recorded for this clonotype. The V call is TRBV6-5, the J call TRBJ1-5, with unresolved D. Germline CDR1 MNHEY, CDR2 SVGAGI. This CDR3 is 15 amino acids long. Deletions cut 0 bases from V and 4 bases from J, with 10 bases between. This CDR3 is CASSYSRITNQPQHF. In DNA, the CDR3 is TGTGCCAGCAGTTACTCGAGAATCACAAATCAGCCCCAGCATTTT.

This chain uses TRBV7-2 with TRBJ1-3; D may be TRBD1 (5 bases). V was clipped by 1 base and J by 11 bases, with 18 bases between them. This CDR3 comprises 15 residues. Germline V gene lookup returns CDR1 SGHTA and CDR2 FQGNSA. The CDR3 sequence is CASSLESGPWAPIYF. The CDR3, as DNA: TGTGCCAGCAGCTTAGAGTCGGGACCATGGGCGCCCATATATTTT.

This clonotype turned up a few times. The chain carries TRBV3-1 and TRBJ1-1; 7 positions agree with TRBD1. Germline CDR1 is LGHDT and CDR2 is YNNKEL (reference sequence). The CDR3 is 14 amino acids. V shed 5 bases and J 4 bases; nucleotides not matched to a gene: 7. This chain's CDR3 is CASSFYRGGTEAFF. CDR3 bases: TGTGCCAGCAGCTTTTACAGGGGAGGCACTGAAGCTTTCTTT.

This clonotype was picked up a small number of times. The J gene is TRBJ2-1, the V gene TRBV30, with TRBD2 identical over 11 bases. The CDR3 has 19 amino acids. V dropped 0 bases and J dropped 7; count of bases not matched to a gene: 17. Germline assignment: CDR1 GTSNPN and CDR2 SVGIG (reference sequence). The CDR3 DNA reads TGTGCCTGGAGTGTACTCCGTGGAACTAGCGGGAGAGTGGGTAATGAGCAGTTCTTC. It is translated as CAWSVLRGTSGRVGNEQFF.

This clonotype was observed many times. The J gene is TRBJ1-2, the V gene TRBV6-1; D not resolved. V shed 1 base and J shed 1 base, with 1 base lying between them. The CDR3 covers 12 residues. Germline CDR1 is MNHNS and CDR2 is SASEGT. The CDR3 bases are TGTGCCAGCAGTGAAGTTAACTATGGCTACACCTTC. This sequence encodes CASSEVNYGYTF.